The 13 T cell receptor beta chains below all came from one sample that was sequenced in a study of CD8+CD57+ T cells in acquired aplastic anemia. The template used for profiling TCR beta VDJ and CDR3 was genomic DNA. TCRdb re-called the reads through MiXCR, storing one row per CDR3 protein. Among about 170,000 distinct CDR3 sequences listed, 40% to 55% were seen once. Patients included in sequencing had previously demonstrated CD8+CD57+ cell expansion by flow cytometry. Sequencing was done on a sample of sorted CD4+, CD8+, or CD8+CD57+ T cells (not recorded which) from PBMCs. These receptor sequences come from a human donor with aplastic anemia.

The chain recombines TRBV19 with TRBJ1-3; the D gene is possibly TRBD1 (5 bases). Trimming removed 5 bases at V and 1 base at J, with 21 bases between. CDR1 and CDR2 (germline): LNHDA, SQIVND (reference sequence). This CDR3 is 18 amino acids long. Here the CDR3 DNA reads TGTGCCAGTAGTCTCCACGGGGGATCCTACCAATCTGGAAACACCATATATTTT. Its translation is CASSLHGGSYQSGNTIYF.

CDR3 sequence (DNA): TGTGCCATCAGTGTGTCAGCGAACACTGAAGCTTTCTTT. As protein: CAISVSANTEAFF. This chain connects TRBV10-3 to TRBJ1-1; D remains ambiguous. The CDR3 is 13 amino acids. Germline loops: CDR1 ENHRY, CDR2 SYGVKD. V lost 4 bases, J lost 1 base, and 7 bases lay in between.

This clonotype was observed at least ten times. This chain uses TRBV7-9 with TRBJ1-3, with 7 positions matching TRBD1. The CDR3 loop spans 16 amino acids. Unmatched junction bases numbered 6, after V lost 4 bases and J lost 0 bases. Looked up from germline, CDR1 is SEHNR and CDR2 is FQNEAQ (reference sequence). In nucleotides, the CDR3 is TGTGCCAGCAGCTCATACGGACAGGTCTCTGGAAACACCATATATTTT. It yields the protein CASSSYGQVSGNTIYF. The whole variable domain, remainder taken from reference TRBV7-9 and TRBJ1-3, is DTGVSQNPRHKITKRGQNVTFRCDPISEHNRLYWYRQTLGQGPEFLTYFQNEAQLEKSRLLSDRFSAERPKGSFSTLEIQRTEQGDSAMYLCASSSYGQVSGNTIYFGEGSWLTVV.

This clonotype was counted many times. The gene calls are TRBV29-1 and TRBJ2-3; TRBD2 might be the D (5 bases). Trimming shortened V by 2 bases and J by 2 bases, and 11 bases separated the two germline ends. The CDR3 loop spans 14 amino acids. The germline V gene has CDR1 SQVTM and CDR2 ANQGSEA. Here the CDR3 reads CSVEIGLDTDTQYF. For the CDR3, the DNA is TGCAGCGTTGAAATAGGACTCGACACAGATACGCAGTATTTT.

This rearrangement joins TRBV7-2 to TRBJ1-6, with a possible D match to TRBD1 (6 bases). Trimming took 6 bases from V and 9 from J, leaving 12 bases between them. This CDR3 comprises 13 residues. Germline V lookup: CDR1 SGHTA, CDR2 FQGNSA. CDR3 amino acids: CASRRGGSSPLHF. CDR3 bases: TGTGCCAGCAGACGGGGGGGCAGTTCACCCCTCCACTTT.

This clonotype has just a few counts. An end of the junction does not agree with germline; a read error may underlie this. V is TRBV7-8 and J is TRBJ2-7; D perhaps matches TRBD1 (5 bases). Germline assignment: CDR1 SGHVS and CDR2 FQNEAQ. The CDR3 sequence is 17 residues long. The CDR3 coding sequence is TGTGCCAACAGCTTAGGTGGGGCCGGCATGTTAATCTACGAGCAGTACTTC. The encoded protein is CANSLGGAGMLIYEQYF.

This clonotype was seen many times. The J gene is TRBJ1-2, the V gene TRBV5-4; D is unclear. CDR3 length: 15 residues. V dropped 6 bases and J dropped 8 bases, with 23 bases sitting between them. Per germline, CDR1 SGHNT and CDR2 YYREEE (reference sequence). The CDR3 DNA is TGTGCCAGCACCTCACGGACGGATCCCTCCTGGGGCTACACCTTC. Amino acids: CASTSRTDPSWGYTF.

This clonotype was observed many times. The chain couples TRBV12-3 or TRBV12-4 to TRBJ1-5, with a possible D match to TRBD1 (6 bases). Trimming removed 3 bases at V and 5 bases at J, with 26 bases between. The CDR3 spans 19 residues. The CDR3 DNA sequence: TGTGCCAGCAGTTTCCCCGCCCCGACAGATCAGGGGTATTATCAGCCCCAGCATTTT. Its protein is CASSFPAPTDQGYYQPQHF.

The chain employs TRBV10-1 and TRBJ2-7, with D maybe TRBD2 (5 bases). CDR3 size: 13 residues. The V gene's germline CDR1 is WNHNN and CDR2 SYGVQD (reference sequence). Trimming shortened V by 8 bases and J by 5 bases, and 16 bases separated the two germline ends. The CDR3 bases are TGCGCCAGCGAGAGGAACCTCGGGGACGAGCAGTACTTC. Amino acid sequence: CASERNLGDEQYF.

There are a few counts of this clonotype. The V gene is TRBV15, the J gene TRBJ2-1, with D perhaps TRBD1 (5 bases). Germline lookup yields CDR1 LNHNV and CDR2 YYDKDF (reference sequence). The V and J ends lost 3 bases and 10 bases respectively, with 16 bases between them. The CDR3 has 14 residues. CDR3 bases: TGTGCCACCAGCAGTCTGCTAGGGGCTGTGGAGCAGTTCTTC. Translation: CATSSLLGAVEQFF.

V and J are TRBV7-9 and TRBJ1-4, with D perhaps TRBD1 (5 bases). Trimming pared 5 bases from V and 6 bases from J, leaving 16 bases between. Germline V CDR1 and CDR2: SEHNR, FQNEAQ (reference sequence). This CDR3 is 15 amino acids long. The CDR3 DNA follows: TGTGCCAGCAGCAACTACGGGACTAAGGATGAAAAACTGTTTTTT. Translated, it gives CASSNYGTKDEKLFF.

This clonotype was seen ten or more times. This chain connects TRBV7-2 to TRBJ2-2; TRBD1 might be the D (5 bases). Germline-derived CDR1 and CDR2 are SGHTA and FQGNSA. CDR3 size: 16 residues. Deletions cut 3 bases from V and 4 bases from J, with 15 bases between. DNA for the CDR3: TGTGCCAGCAGCTTTGAGTTTGTCACAGGCACCGGGGAGCTGTTTTTT. The encoded protein is CASSFEFVTGTGELFF.

V and J are TRBV10-3 and TRBJ2-3; 10 bases map to TRBD2. Germline CDR1 ENHRY, CDR2 SYGVKD. With V trimmed by 7 bases and J by 6 bases, 10 bases remained unmatched. CDR3 length: 15 amino acids. The DNA for the CDR3 is TGTGCCATCACTGAAGCGGGGGGGCAGGGGGATACGCAGTATTTT. Translation gives CAITEAGGQGDTQYF.